This T cell receptor (beta chain) was documented in a study of Graves' ophthalmopathy and Graves' hyperthyroidism. The CDR3 spans 18 residues. The V end was cut by 1 base, the J end by 1 base, with 17 bases between. RNA transcripts served as template for amplifying TCR beta CDR3 sequences. HTBI primers were used in a first-round RT-PCR, which preceded a second-round multiplex PCR. TCRdb re-called the multiplex PCR reads through MiXCR, storing one row per CDR3 protein. The sample gives 150,000 to 200,000 distinct CDR3 sequences, around two fifths of which show up once; approximately 9% is in the top ten.

Sequencing input: peripheral blood. This chain joins TRBV12-3 or TRBV12-4 and TRBJ1-5; the D is unclear. This sequence originates from a man in his thirties or forties with Graves' ophthalmopathy. For the CDR3, the DNA is TGTGCCAGCAGTTTAGTAATAGGAGGGCTTCGAAGCAATCAGCCCCAGCATTTT. Translated: CASSLVIGGLRSNQPQHF.